This entry lists 23 T cell receptor beta chains sequenced from one sample in a study of naive and memory T cell subsets. Two oligonucleotides, mixed equimolar, formed the beta constant-region primer covering TRBC1 and TRBC2. TCRdb analysed the UMI-ligation and nested PCR reads with MiXCR anew, one entry per CDR3 protein. Here the sample spans thousands of distinct CDR3 sequences, approximately 6.8% being singletons. Sequences were obtained from effector memory CD8+ T cells from blood. Documented subset: effector memory, CD45RA- CD27-. These receptors were collected from a human donor in good health.

This clonotype was counted between two and nine times. This rearrangement joins TRBV27 to TRBJ1-3; tentative D call: TRBD1 (6 bases). CDR1 is MNHEY and CDR2 is SMNVEV in the germline V gene (reference sequence). V lost 2 bases and J 2 bases, leaving 7 bases between the germline ends. This CDR3 region has 14 residues. CDR3 residues: CASSLRQAGNTIYF. CDR3 bases: TGTGCCAGCAGTTTAAGACAGGCTGGAAACACCATATATTTT.

The chain links TRBV19 to TRBJ1-5, with unresolved D. Germline V gene data show CDR1 as LNHDA and CDR2 as SQIVND (reference sequence). V lost 5 bases to trimming and J lost 0 bases, with 5 bases between them. This CDR3 is 13 amino acids long. CDR3 nucleotides: TGTGCCAGTAGTGCGACTAGCAATCAGCCCCAGCATTTT. Its translation: CASSATSNQPQHF.

A few counts support this clonotype. V usage is TRBV6-2 or TRBV6-3 and J usage is TRBJ2-1; D assignment may be TRBD1 or TRBD2 (6 bases each). Trimming pared 3 bases from V and 3 bases from J, leaving 12 bases between. Germline CDR1 reads MNHEY; CDR2 reads SVGEGT. The CDR3 sequence is 15 residues long. The CDR3 coding sequence is TGTGCCAGCAGTTATGGAGAGGGGGGCTACAATGAGCAGTTCTTC. Translating it yields CASSYGEGGYNEQFF.

With regard to this clonotype: A read error may explain this, as a much larger clone is one base away. The rearrangement joins TRBV7-9 to TRBJ2-1; TRBD2 might be the D (5 bases). The CDR3 runs 15 residues. Looked up from germline, CDR1 is SEHNR and CDR2 is FQNEAQ (reference sequence). The ends were cut back, 7 bases at V and 3 bases at J, with 16 bases in the middle. The CDR3 DNA is TGTGCCAGCAACCCCTTGGGGAGCTACTACAATGAGCAGTTCTTC. Amino acids: CASNPLGSYYNEQFF.

Only a few counts were recorded for this clonotype. The rearrangement uses TRBV9 and TRBJ2-7; D is possibly TRBD1 (5 bases). Between the trimmed V and J ends, which lost 4 bases and 1 base, there was a span of 12 bases. The germline V gene encodes CDR1 SGDLS and CDR2 YYNGEE. The CDR3 consists of 14 residues. The CDR3 DNA is TGTGCCAGCAGCCCACGACAGTATTCCTACGAGCAGTACTTC. Amino acid sequence: CASSPRQYSYEQYF.

This chain joins TRBV11-2 and TRBJ2-5; D ambiguous. The CDR3 contains 13 residues. Looked up from germline, CDR1 is SGHAT and CDR2 is FQNNGV. Between the trimmed V and J ends, which lost 5 bases and 4 bases, there was a span of 11 bases. The DNA of the CDR3 is TGTGCCAGCAGCCTACAGACGACAGAGACCCAGTACTTC. Protein product: CASSLQTTETQYF.

This clonotype was observed many times. The rearrangement uses TRBV7-8 and TRBJ1-3, with no clear D. The V gene's germline CDR1 is SGHVS and CDR2 FQNEAQ. The CDR3 is 14 residues long. Trimming shortened V by 1 base and J by 2 bases, and 6 bases separated the two germline ends. CDR3 region: CASSLDSTGNTIYF. The CDR3 DNA reads TGTGCCAGCAGCTTAGACTCTACTGGAAACACCATATATTTT.

V and J are TRBV6-1 and TRBJ2-5, with a possible D match to TRBD2 (6 bases). The germline CDR1 and CDR2 sequences are MNHNS and SASEGT. The CDR3 runs to 17 residues. The V and J ends lost 2 bases and 1 base respectively, with 17 bases between them. This CDR3 reads CASSETREGTVQETQYF. The CDR3 region has the DNA TGTGCCAGCAGTGAAACTCGCGAAGGGACTGTCCAAGAGACCCAGTACTTC.

This clonotype was observed many times. The gene calls are TRBV5-6 and TRBJ2-1; tentatively, D is TRBD1 or TRBD2 (5 bases each). The CDR3 has 15 residues. CDR1 is SGHDT, CDR2 YYEEEE, per germline. Trimming pared 4 bases from V and 5 bases from J, leaving 16 bases between. CDR3 sequence: CASSLERWGHNEQFF. The CDR3 DNA reads as TGTGCCAGCAGCCTAGAACGTTGGGGACACAATGAGCAGTTCTTC.

Worth noting for this clonotype: Possible read error: a much larger clone is one base away. This is likely a read error, given that the CDR3 carries no conserved phenylalanine or tryptophan at its end. The rearrangement links TRBV7-8 to TRBJ2-1; possibly TRBD1 for D (5 bases). The CDR3 is 12 amino acids. Germline lookup yields CDR1 SGHVS and CDR2 FQNEAQ. V lost 2 bases and J lost 6, with 5 bases in between. The CDR3 DNA reads TGTGCCAGCAGCTTACAGGGCAATGAGCAGTTCTCC. Its protein product is CASSLQGNEQFS.

This clonotype was picked up many times. This chain uses TRBV13 with TRBJ1-4; D is uncertain. Between the trimmed V and J ends, which lost 3 bases and 7 bases, there was a span of 12 bases. The CDR3 consists of 14 residues. Germline CDR1 PRHDT, CDR2 FYEKMQ (reference sequence). The CDR3 loop is CASSLGETVEKLFF. Written as DNA, the CDR3 is TGTGCCAGCAGCTTGGGTGAGACTGTTGAAAAACTGTTTTTT.

This clonotype has only one observation. The chain carries TRBV6-2 or TRBV6-3 and TRBJ2-5; D gene ambiguous. CDR3 length: 17 amino acids. Trimming shortened V by 6 bases and J by 2 bases, and 22 bases separated the two germline ends. Germline CDR1 reads MNHEY; CDR2 reads SVGEGT. CDR3 DNA: TGTGCCAGCAGCCCTCAAATTCGACGGGTAGGGCAAGAGACCCAGTACTTC. Amino acids: CASSPQIRRVGQETQYF.

The V call is TRBV7-9, the J call TRBJ2-7; possible D gene TRBD1, 5 bases. This CDR3 region has 14 residues. Trimming left V 5 bases short and J 2 bases short, with 13 bases between. Germline V CDR1 and CDR2: SEHNR, FQNEAQ (reference sequence). For the CDR3, the DNA is TGTGCCAGCAGCCCCCGACAGATTCCCTACGAGCAGTACTTC. Amino acid sequence: CASSPRQIPYEQYF. Filled out from reference TRBV7-9 and TRBJ2-7, the complete variable domain reads DTGVSQNPRHKITKRGQNVTFRCDPISEHNRLYWYRQTLGQGPEFLTYFQNEAQLEKSRLLSDRFSAERPKGSFSTLEIQRTEQGDSAMYLCASSPRQIPYEQYFGPGTRLTVT.

This clonotype turned up a few times. This chain joins TRBV9 and TRBJ1-1; D is perhaps TRBD1 (5 bases). This CDR3 has 14 residues. From germline, CDR1 is SGDLS and CDR2 YYNGEE. The V gene lost 4 bases and the J gene lost 0 bases, with 10 bases spanning the gap. The CDR3 region is CASSNGGVNTEAFF. Here the CDR3 DNA reads TGTGCCAGCAGCAACGGGGGAGTGAACACTGAAGCTTTCTTT.

This clonotype was seen only a few times. This chain uses TRBV4-1 with TRBJ2-1, with TRBD1 matching 9 bases. CDR3 length: 16 residues. Germline V lookup: CDR1 MGHRA, CDR2 YSYEKL. V lost 3 bases, J lost 4 bases, and 7 bases stayed unmatched. The DNA of the CDR3 is TGCGCCAGCAGCCACCGGGGGACAGGGTTATACAATGAGCAGTTCTTC. Translation: CASSHRGTGLYNEQFF.

The chain combines TRBV10-3 with TRBJ1-4; perhaps TRBD1 as D (6 bases). V was trimmed by 6 bases and J by 7 bases, leaving 12 bases between them. The CDR3 extends over 13 amino acids. Looked up from germline, CDR1 is ENHRY and CDR2 is SYGVKD. The CDR3 here is CAIRDSGSEKLFF. The CDR3, as DNA: TGTGCCATCAGGGACAGCGGTAGTGAAAAACTGTTTTTT.

The chain links TRBV9 to TRBJ2-5, with no clear D. The V gene's germline CDR1 is SGDLS and CDR2 YYNGEE. This CDR3 has 16 residues. V was cut by 3 bases and J by 4 bases, with 19 bases left in between. CDR3 coding DNA: TGTGCCAGCAGCGACCCCAGGTCTGGTTCGTCAGAGACCCAGTACTTC. Protein sequence: CASSDPRSGSSETQYF. Full variable domain (missing parts from reference TRBV9 and TRBJ2-5): DSGVTQTPKHLITATGQRVTLRCSPRSGDLSVYWYQQSLDQGLQFLIQYYNGEERAKGNILERFSAQQFPDLHSELNLSSLELGDSALYFCASSDPRSGSSETQYFGPGTRLLVL.

This clonotype was recorded many times. The chain is built from TRBV20-1 and TRBJ2-1; TRBD2 matches 10 bases. This CDR3 has 14 residues. V was clipped by 1 base and J by 3 bases; unmatched bases: 0. Germline-derived CDR1 and CDR2 are DFQATT and SNEGSKA (reference sequence). CDR3 nucleotide sequence: TGCAGTGCTAGAGGACTAGCGGGCTACAATGAGCAGTTCTTC. As protein: CSARGLAGYNEQFF.

The chain links TRBV4-1 to TRBJ2-1, with TRBD2 identical over 12 bases. The V and J ends lost 4 bases and 5 bases, in that order; junction bases with no gene match: 3. The CDR3 runs to 15 residues. Germline V CDR1 and CDR2: MGHRA, YSYEKL. The CDR3 reads CASSLRLAGDNEQFF. The CDR3 bases are TGCGCCAGCAGCCTCAGACTAGCGGGAGACAATGAGCAGTTCTTC.

The chain uses TRBV20-1 and TRBJ1-3; 7 positions match TRBD1. Germline V gives CDR1 DFQATT, CDR2 SNEGSKA (reference sequence). This CDR3 is built from 11 residues. V lost 4 bases to trimming and J lost 12 bases; unmatched junction nucleotides: 6. CDR3 coding DNA: TGCAGTGCTAAGACAGGGCGGGTCATATATTTT. Translated: CSAKTGRVIYF.

The sample holds many counts of this clonotype. The chain is built from TRBV12-3 or TRBV12-4 and TRBJ2-2; perhaps D is TRBD1 or TRBD2 (6 bases each). CDR3 length: 16 residues. V gave up 8 bases and J gave up 4 bases, with 20 bases separating them. CDR3 region: CASYLAGGGGTGELFF. CDR3 DNA sequence: TGTGCCAGCTATTTGGCCGGGGGCGGAGGCACCGGGGAGCTGTTTTTT.

This clonotype was detected a few times. The V and J genes are TRBV7-6 and TRBJ1-6, with TRBD1 as a possible D gene (5 bases). Trimming shortened V by 0 bases and J by 7 bases, and 16 bases separated the two germline ends. CDR3 length: 17 residues. Germline V gene data show CDR1 as SGHVS and CDR2 as FNYEAQ. The CDR3 DNA reads as TGTGCCAGCAGCTTAGCCCGAAATGGGGGGTTGAATTCACCCCTCCACTTT. Its protein is CASSLARNGGLNSPLHF.

By proportion, this clonotype is medium-sized (0.01 to 0.1%). V is TRBV7-6 and J is TRBJ2-2, with D tentatively TRBD2 (5 bases). Trimming cost V 3 bases and J 6 bases, with 17 bases left between them. This CDR3 comprises 16 residues. Germline V gene data show CDR1 as SGHVS and CDR2 as FNYEAQ. This CDR3 reads CASSFVVGNGPGELFF. CDR3 sequence (DNA): TGTGCCAGCAGCTTTGTAGTCGGGAACGGCCCCGGGGAGCTGTTTTTT. The complete variable domain, with remaining parts taken from reference TRBV7-6 and TRBJ2-2, reads GAGVSQSPRYKVTKRGQDVALRCDPISGHVSLYWYRQALGQGPEFLTYFNYEAQQDKSGLPNDRFSAERPEGSISTLTIQRTEQRDSAMYRCASSFVVGNGPGELFFGEGSRLTVL.